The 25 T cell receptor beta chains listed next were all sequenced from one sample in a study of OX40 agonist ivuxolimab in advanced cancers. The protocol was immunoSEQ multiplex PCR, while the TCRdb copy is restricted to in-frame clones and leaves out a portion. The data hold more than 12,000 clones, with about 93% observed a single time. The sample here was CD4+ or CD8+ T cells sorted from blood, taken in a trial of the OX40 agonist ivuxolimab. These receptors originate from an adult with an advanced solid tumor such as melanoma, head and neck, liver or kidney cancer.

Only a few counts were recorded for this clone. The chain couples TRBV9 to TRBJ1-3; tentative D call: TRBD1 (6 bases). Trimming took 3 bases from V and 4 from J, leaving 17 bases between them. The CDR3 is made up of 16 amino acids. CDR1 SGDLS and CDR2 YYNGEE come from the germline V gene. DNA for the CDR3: TGTGCCAGCAGCGGGGGGCAGGGAGTGGAAGGAAACACCATATATTTT. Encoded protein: CASSGGQGVEGNTIYF.

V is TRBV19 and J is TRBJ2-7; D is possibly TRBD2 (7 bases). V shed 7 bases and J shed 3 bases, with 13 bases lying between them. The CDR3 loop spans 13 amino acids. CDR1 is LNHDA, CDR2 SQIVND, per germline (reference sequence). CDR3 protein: CASTAGAFYEQYF. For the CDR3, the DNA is TGTGCCAGTACGGCGGGGGCCTTCTACGAGCAGTACTTC. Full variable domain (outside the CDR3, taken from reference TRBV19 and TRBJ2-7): DGGITQSPKYLFRKEGQNVTLSCEQNLNHDAMYWYRQDPGQGLRLIYYSQIVNDFQKGDIAEGYSVSREKKESFPLTVTSAQKNPTAFYLCASTAGAFYEQYFGPGTRLTVT.

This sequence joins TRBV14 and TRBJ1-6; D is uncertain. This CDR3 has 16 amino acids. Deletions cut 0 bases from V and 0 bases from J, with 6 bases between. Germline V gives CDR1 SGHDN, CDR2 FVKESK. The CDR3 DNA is TGTGCCAGCAGCCAAGATAAGGGCTCCTATAATTCACCCCTCCACTTT. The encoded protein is CASSQDKGSYNSPLHF.

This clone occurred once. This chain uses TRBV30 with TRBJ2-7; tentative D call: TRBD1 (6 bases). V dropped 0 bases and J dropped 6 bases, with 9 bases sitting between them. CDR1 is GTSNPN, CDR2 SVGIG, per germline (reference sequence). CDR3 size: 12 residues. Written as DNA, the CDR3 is TGTGCCTGGAGTGTACAAGGGGGCGAGCAGTACTTC. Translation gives CAWSVQGGEQYF. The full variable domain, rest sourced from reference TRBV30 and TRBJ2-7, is SQTIHQWPATLVQPVGSPLSLECTVEGTSNPNLYWYRQAAGRGLQLLFYSVGIGQISSEVPQNLSASRPQDRQFILSSKKLLLSDSGFYLCAWSVQGGEQYFGPGTRLTVT.

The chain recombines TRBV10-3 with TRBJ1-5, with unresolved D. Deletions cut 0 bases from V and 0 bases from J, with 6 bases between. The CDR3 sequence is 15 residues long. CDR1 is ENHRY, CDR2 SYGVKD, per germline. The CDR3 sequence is CAISESAVSNQPQHF. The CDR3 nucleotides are TGTGCCATCAGTGAGTCGGCAGTTAGCAATCAGCCCCAGCATTTT.

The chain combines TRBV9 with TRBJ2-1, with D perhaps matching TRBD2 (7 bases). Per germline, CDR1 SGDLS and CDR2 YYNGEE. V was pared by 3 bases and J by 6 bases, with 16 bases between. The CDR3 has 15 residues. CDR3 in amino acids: CASSAGGGRTNEQFF. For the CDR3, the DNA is TGTGCCAGCAGCGCTGGGGGGGGCAGGACCAATGAGCAGTTCTTC.

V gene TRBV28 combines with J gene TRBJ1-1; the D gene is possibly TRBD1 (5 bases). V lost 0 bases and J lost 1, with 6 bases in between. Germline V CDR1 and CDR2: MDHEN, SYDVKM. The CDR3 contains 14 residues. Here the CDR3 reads CASSLWGGNTEAFF. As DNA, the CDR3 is TGTGCCAGCAGTTTATGGGGGGGGAACACTGAAGCTTTCTTT.

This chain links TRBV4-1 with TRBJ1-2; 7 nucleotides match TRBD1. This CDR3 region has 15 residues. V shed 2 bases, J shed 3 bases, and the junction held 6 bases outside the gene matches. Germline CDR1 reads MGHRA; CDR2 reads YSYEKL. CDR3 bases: TGCGCCAGCAGCCAAACGACAGGGACTGACTATGGCTACACCTTC. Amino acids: CASSQTTGTDYGYTF.

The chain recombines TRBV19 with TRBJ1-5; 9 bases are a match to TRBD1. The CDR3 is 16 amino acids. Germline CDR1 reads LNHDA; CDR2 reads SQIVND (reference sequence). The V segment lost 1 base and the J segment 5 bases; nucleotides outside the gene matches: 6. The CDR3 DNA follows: TGTGCCAGTAGTATAGGGGGGACAGGGCTCCATCAGCCCCAGCATTTT. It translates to CASSIGGTGLHQPQHF.

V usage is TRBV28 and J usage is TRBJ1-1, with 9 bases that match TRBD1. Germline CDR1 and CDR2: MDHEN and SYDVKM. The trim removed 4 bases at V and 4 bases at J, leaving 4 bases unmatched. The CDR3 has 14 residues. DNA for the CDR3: TGTGCCAGCAGTTCCGGACAGGGGTCCACTGAAGCTTTCTTT. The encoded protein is CASSSGQGSTEAFF.

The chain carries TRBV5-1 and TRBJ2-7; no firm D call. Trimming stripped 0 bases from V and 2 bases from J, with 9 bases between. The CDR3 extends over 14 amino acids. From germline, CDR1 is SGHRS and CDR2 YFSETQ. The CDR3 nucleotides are TGCGCCAGCAGCTTGGCCTCTGGTACCTACGAGCAGTACTTC. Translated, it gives CASSLASGTYEQYF.

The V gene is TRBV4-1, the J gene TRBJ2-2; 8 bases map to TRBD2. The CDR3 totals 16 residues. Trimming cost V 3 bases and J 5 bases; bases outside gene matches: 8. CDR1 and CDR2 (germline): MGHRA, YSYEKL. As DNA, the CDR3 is TGCGCCAGCAGCCAGACCGGGACTAGTTTAACCGGGGAGCTGTTTTTT. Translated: CASSQTGTSLTGELFF.

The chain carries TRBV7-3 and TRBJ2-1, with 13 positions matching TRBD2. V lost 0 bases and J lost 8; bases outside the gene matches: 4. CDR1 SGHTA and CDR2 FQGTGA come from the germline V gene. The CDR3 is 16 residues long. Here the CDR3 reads CASSLTLAGGYDEQFF. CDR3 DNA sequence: TGTGCCAGCAGCTTAACACTAGCGGGAGGGTACGATGAGCAGTTCTTC.

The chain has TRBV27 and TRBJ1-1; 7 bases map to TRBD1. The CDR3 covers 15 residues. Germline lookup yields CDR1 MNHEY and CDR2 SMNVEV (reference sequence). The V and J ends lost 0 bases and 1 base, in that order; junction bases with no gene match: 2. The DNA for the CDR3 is TGTGCCAGCAGTTTATCATGGACAGGGAACACTGAAGCTTTCTTT. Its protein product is CASSLSWTGNTEAFF.

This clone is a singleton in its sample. CDR3 sequence reads: CASSPSGSSYEQYF. For the CDR3, the DNA is TGTGCCAGCAGCCCTAGCGGGAGCTCCTACGAGCAGTACTTC. The rearrangement links TRBV9 to TRBJ2-7, with 10 bases lining up with TRBD2. CDR3 length: 14 residues. Germline-derived CDR1 and CDR2 are SGDLS and YYNGEE. V was pared by 4 bases and J by 0 bases, with 1 base of the junction left unmatched.

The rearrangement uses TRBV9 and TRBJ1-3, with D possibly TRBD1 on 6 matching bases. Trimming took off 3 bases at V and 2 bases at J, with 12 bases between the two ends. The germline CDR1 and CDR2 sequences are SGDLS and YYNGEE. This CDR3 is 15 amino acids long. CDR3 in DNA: TGTGCCAGCAGCGCTACAGGGATCCCTGGAAACACCATATATTTT. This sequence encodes CASSATGIPGNTIYF.

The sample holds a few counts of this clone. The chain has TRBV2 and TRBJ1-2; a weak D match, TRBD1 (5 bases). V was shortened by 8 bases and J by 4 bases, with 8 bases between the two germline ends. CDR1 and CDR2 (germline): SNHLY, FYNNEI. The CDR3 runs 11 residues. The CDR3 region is CASDQGYGYTF. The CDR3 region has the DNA TGTGCCAGCGATCAGGGCTATGGCTACACCTTC. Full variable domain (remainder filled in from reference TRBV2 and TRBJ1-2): EPEVTQTPSHQVTQMGQEVILRCVPISNHLYFYWYRQILGQKVEFLVSFYNNEISEKSEIFDDQFSVERPDGSNFTLKIRSTKLEDSAMYFCASDQGYGYTFGSGTRLTVV.

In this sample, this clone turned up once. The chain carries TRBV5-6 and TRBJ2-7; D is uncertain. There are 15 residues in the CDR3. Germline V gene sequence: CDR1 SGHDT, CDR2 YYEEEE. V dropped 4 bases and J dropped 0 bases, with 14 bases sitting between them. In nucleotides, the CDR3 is TGTGCCAGCAGCCCCTATGAGGTTGGCTCCTACGAGCAGTACTTC. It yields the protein CASSPYEVGSYEQYF.

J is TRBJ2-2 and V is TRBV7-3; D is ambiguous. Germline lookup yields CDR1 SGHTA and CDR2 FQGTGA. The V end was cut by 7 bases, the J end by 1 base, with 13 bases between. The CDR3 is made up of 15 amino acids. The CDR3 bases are TGTGCCAGCAACCTTGACCCAGGGAACACCGGGGAGCTGTTTTTT. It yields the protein CASNLDPGNTGELFF. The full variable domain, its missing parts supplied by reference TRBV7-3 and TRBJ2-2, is GAGVSQTPSNKVTEKGKYVELRCDPISGHTALYWYRQSLGQGPEFLIYFQGTGAADDSGLPNDRFFAVRPEGSVSTLKIQRTERGDSAVYLCASNLDPGNTGELFFGEGSRLTVL.

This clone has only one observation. The CDR3 DNA reads TGTGCCAGCAGCTTTTTCGGTAGCGGGGGGGTGGATGAGCAGTTCTTC. Translation: CASSFFGSGGVDEQFF. This chain links TRBV11-2 with TRBJ2-1; 11 bases are shared with TRBD2. Losses at the gene ends were 3 bases for V and 8 bases for J; bases not matched to a gene: 9. The germline V gene has CDR1 SGHAT and CDR2 FQNNGV. The CDR3 sequence is 16 residues long.

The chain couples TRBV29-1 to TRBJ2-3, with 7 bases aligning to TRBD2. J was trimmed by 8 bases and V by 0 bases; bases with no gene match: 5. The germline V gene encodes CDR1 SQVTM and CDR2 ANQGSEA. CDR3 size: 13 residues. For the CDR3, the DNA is TGCAGCGTTGAAGATAGGACTAGAGGTACGCAGTATTTT. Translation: CSVEDRTRGTQYF.

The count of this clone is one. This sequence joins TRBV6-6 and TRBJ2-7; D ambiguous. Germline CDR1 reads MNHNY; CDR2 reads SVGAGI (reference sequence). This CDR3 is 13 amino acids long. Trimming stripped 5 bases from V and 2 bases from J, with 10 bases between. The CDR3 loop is CASSIYGTYEQYF. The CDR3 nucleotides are TGTGCCAGCAGTATATACGGCACCTACGAGCAGTACTTC.

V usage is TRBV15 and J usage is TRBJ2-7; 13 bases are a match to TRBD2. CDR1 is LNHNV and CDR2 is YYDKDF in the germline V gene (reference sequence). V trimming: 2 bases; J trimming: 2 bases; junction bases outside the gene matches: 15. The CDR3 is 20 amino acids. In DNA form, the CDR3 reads TGTGCCACCAGCAGACCTAAACCGGGACTAGCGGGAAGAGAGACCTACGAGCAGTACTTC. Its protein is CATSRPKPGLAGRETYEQYF.

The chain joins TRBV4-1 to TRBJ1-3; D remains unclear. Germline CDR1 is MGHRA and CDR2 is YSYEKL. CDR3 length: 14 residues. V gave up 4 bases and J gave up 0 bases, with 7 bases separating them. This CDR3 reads CASSPDSSGNTIYF. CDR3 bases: TGCGCCAGCAGCCCCGATTCCTCTGGAAACACCATATATTTT.

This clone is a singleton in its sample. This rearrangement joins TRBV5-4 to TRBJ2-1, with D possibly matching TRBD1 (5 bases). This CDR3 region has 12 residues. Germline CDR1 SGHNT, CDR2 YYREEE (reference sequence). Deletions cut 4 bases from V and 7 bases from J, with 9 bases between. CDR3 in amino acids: CASSLSGNEQFF. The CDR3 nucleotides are TGTGCCAGCAGCCTCTCAGGGAATGAGCAGTTCTTC.